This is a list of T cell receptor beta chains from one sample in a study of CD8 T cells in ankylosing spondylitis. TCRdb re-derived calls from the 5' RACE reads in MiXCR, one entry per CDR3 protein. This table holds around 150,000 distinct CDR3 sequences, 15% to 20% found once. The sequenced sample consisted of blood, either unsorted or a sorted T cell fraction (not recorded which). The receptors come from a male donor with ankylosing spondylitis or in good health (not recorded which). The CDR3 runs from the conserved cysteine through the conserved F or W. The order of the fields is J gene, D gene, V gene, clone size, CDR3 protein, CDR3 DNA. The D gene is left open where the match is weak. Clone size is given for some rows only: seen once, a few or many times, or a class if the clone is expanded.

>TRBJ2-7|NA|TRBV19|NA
CASKRDGAYEQYF
TGTGCCAGTAAACGGGACGGAGCCTACGAGCAGTACTTC
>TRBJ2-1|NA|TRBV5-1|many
CASSLAFAAEQFF
TGCGCCAGCAGCTTGGCGTTTGCGGCTGAGCAGTTCTTC
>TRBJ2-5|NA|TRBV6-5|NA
CASSYAQSRETQYF
TGTGCCAGCAGTTACGCACAGTCCAGGGAGACCCAGTACTTC
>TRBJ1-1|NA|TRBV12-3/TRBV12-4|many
CASSRTRGVNTEAFF
TGTGCCAGCAGTAGGACTCGGGGGGTGAACACTGAAGCTTTCTTT
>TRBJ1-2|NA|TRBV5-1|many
CASSLQGGDYGYTF
TGCGCCAGCAGCTTACAGGGAGGTGACTATGGCTACACCTTC
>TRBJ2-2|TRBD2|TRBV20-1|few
CSARGRGKNTGELFF
TGCAGTGCTAGGGGGAGGGGTAAAAACACCGGGGAGCTGTTTTTT
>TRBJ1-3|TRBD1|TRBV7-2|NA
CASSLGTGGYGNTIYF
TGTGCCAGCAGCTTAGGGACAGGGGGCTACGGAAACACCATATATTTT
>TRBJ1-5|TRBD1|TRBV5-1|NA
CASSLGQGAAQPQHF
TGCGCCAGCAGCTTGGGACAGGGGGCTGCTCAGCCCCAGCATTTT
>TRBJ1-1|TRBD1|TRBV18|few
CASSPPGQMNTEAFF
TGTGCCAGCTCACCCCCGGGACAGATGAACACTGAAGCTTTCTTT
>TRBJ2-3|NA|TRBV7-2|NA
CASSLDLIGRYF
TGTGCCAGCAGCTTAGACCTGATTGGCCGGTATTTT
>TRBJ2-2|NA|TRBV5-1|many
CASSLGVTGELFF
TGCGCCAGCAGCTTGGGTGTCACCGGGGAGCTGTTTTTT
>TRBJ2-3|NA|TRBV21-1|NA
CASSKGTGTDTQYF
TGTGCCAGCAGCAAAGGGACAGGCACAGATACGCAGTATTTT
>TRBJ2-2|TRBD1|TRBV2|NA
CASKGQLVGGELFF
TGTGCCAGCAAGGGACAGCTTGTTGGCGGGGAGCTGTTTTTT
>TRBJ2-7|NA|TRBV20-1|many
CSAGTGERDYEQYF
TGCAGTGCTGGGACAGGAGAGCGGGACTACGAGCAGTACTTC
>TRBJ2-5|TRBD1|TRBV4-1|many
CASSQVGQGLSETQYF
TGCGCCAGCAGCCAAGTTGGACAGGGGCTTTCTGAGACCCAGTACTTC
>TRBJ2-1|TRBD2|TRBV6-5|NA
CASGLRLAGSNEQFF
TGTGCCAGCGGACTAAGACTAGCGGGAAGCAATGAGCAGTTCTTC
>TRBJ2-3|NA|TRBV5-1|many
CASRSGTSFNTDTQYF
TGCGCCAGCAGATCCGGGACATCCTTCAACACAGATACGCAGTATTTT
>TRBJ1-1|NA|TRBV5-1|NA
CASSAGGVKNTEAFF
TGCGCCAGCAGCGCTGGAGGGGTTAAGAACACTGAAGCTTTCTTT
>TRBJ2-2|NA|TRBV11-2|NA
CASNRLNTGELFF
TGTGCCAGCAACAGGTTAAACACCGGGGAGCTGTTTTTT
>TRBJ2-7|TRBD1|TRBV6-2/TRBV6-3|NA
CASSYSRSTGQIYEQYF
TGTGCCAGCAGTTACTCGAGGTCTACGGGACAGATCTACGAGCAGTACTTC
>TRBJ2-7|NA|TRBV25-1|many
CASSYGISYEQYF
TGTGCCAGCAGTTATGGGATCTCCTACGAGCAGTACTTC
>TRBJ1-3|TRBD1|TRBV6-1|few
CASSPTGVNSGNTIYF
TGTGCCAGCAGCCCGACAGGGGTAAACTCTGGAAACACCATATATTTT
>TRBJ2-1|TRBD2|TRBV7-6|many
CASSPLAKANLGQFF
TGTGCCAGCAGCCCACTAGCGAAAGCTAACTTGGGTCAGTTCTTC
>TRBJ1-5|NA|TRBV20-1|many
CSARLEGSSNQPQHF
TGCAGTGCTAGACTTGAGGGGTCCAGCAATCAGCCCCAGCATTTT
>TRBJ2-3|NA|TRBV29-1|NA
CSVQTSTDTQYF
TGCAGCGTTCAGACTAGCACAGATACGCAGTATTTT
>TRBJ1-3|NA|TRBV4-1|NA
CASSQAYSRWLIYF
TGCGCCAGCAGCCAAGCCTACTCCCGGTGGCTCATATATTTT
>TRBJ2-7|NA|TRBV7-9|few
CASSFFRSSYEQYF
TGTGCCAGCAGCTTTTTCCGGAGCTCCTACGAGCAGTACTTC
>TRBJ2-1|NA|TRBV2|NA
CASILANGNEQFF
TGTGCCAGCATCCTAGCGAATGGCAATGAGCAGTTCTTC
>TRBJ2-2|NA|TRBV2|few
CASSGWWQAGELFF
TGTGCCAGCAGTGGGTGGTGGCAGGCCGGGGAGCTGTTTTTT
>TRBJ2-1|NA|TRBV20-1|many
CSARAGELFYNEQFF
TGCAGTGCTAGGGCAGGAGAACTGTTTTACAATGAGCAGTTCTTC
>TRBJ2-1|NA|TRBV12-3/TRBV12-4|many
CASSLVRTEQFF
TGTGCCAGCAGTTTAGTCCGGACTGAGCAGTTCTTC
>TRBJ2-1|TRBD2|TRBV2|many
CASRGLADVTSYNEQFF
TGTGCCAGCAGGGGTCTAGCGGACGTTACCTCCTACAATGAGCAGTTCTTC
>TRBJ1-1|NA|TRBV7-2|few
CASRISPDGNTEAFF
TGTGCCAGCAGGATCTCACCTGACGGGAACACTGAAGCTTTCTTT
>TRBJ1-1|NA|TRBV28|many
CASGGLTSYTEAFF
TGTGCCAGCGGAGGGCTCACCAGTTACACTGAAGCTTTCTTT
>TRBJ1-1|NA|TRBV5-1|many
CASSIQGNVNTEAFF
TGCGCCAGCAGCATACAGGGTAATGTGAACACTGAAGCTTTCTTT
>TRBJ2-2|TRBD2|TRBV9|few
CASSPTGGRSTGELFF
TGTGCCAGCAGCCCAACGGGGGGGAGGTCCACCGGGGAGCTGTTTTTT
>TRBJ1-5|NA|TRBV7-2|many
CASSLGAGVGNQPQHF
TGTGCCAGCAGCTTAGGGGCAGGGGTCGGCAATCAGCCCCAGCATTTT
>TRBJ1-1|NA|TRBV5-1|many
CASSLNGGNTEAFF
TGCGCCAGCAGCTTGAACGGGGGAAATACTGAAGCTTTCTTT
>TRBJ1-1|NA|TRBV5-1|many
CASSLRTDGNTEAFF
TGCGCCAGCAGCCTCAGGACAGATGGGAACACTGAAGCTTTCTTT
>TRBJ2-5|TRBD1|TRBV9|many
CASSVAVGQQETQYF
TGTGCCAGCAGCGTAGCGGTGGGACAGCAAGAGACCCAGTACTTC